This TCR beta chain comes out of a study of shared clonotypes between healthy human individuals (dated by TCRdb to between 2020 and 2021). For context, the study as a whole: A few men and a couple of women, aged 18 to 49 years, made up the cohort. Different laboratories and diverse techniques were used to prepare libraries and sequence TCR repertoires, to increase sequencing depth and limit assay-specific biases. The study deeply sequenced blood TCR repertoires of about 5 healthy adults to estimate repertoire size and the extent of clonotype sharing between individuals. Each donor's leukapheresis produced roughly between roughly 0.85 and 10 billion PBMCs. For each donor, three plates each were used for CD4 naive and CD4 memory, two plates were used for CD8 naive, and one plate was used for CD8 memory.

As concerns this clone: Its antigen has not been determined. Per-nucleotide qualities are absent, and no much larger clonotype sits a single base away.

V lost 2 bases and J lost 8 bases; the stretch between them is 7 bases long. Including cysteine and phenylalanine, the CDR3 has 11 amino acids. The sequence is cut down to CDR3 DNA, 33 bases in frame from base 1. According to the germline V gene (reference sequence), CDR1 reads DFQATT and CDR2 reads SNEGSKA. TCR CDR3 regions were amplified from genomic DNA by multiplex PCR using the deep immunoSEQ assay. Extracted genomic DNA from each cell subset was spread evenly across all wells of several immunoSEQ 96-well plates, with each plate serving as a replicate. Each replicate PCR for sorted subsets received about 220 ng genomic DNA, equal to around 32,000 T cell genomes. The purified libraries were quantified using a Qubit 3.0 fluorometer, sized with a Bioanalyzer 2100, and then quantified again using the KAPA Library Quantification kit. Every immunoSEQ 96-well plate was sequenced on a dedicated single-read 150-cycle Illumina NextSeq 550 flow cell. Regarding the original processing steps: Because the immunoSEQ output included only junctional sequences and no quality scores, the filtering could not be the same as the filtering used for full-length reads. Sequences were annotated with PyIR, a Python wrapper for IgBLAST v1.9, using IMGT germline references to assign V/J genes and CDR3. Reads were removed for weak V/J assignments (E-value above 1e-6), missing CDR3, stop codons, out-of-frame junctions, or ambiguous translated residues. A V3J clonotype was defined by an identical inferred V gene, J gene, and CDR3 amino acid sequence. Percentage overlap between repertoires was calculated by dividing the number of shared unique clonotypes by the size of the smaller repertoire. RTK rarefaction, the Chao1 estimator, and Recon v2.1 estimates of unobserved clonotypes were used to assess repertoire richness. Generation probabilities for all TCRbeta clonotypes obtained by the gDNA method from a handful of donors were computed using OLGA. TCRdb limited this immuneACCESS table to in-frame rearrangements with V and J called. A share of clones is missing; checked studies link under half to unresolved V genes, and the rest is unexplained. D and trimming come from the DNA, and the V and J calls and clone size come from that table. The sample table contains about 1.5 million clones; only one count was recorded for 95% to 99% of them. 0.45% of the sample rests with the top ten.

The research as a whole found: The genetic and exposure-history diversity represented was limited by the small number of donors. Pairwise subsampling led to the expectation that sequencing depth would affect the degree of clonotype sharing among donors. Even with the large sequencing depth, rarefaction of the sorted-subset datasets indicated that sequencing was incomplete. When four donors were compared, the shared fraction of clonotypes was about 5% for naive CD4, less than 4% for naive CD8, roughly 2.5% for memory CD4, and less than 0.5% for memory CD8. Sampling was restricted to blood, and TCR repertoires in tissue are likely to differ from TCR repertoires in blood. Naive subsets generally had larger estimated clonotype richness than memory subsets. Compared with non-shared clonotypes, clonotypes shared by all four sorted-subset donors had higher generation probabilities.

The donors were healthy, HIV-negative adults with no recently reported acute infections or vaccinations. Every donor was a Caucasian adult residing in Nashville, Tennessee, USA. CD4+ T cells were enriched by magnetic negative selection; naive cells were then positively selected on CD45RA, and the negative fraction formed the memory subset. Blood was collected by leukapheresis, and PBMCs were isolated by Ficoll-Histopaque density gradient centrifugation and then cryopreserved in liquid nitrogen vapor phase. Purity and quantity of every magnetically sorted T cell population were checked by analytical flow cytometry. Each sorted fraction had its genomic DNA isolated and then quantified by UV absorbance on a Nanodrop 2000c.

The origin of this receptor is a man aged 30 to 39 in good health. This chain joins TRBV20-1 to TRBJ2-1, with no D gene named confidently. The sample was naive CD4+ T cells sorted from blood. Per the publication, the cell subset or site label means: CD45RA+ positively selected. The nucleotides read TGCAGTGCTAGATGGCGTGATGAGCAGTTCTTC. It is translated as CSARWRDEQFF.